This TCR beta chain derives from a study of blood T cell repertoires in COVID-19. Overall study context: COVID-19 samples from acute and convalescent phases originated in the United States, Italy and Spain. T cells, B-cell-depleted T cells, or PBMCs provided the cDNA or gDNA that served as material.

Trimming shortened V by 5 bases and J by 9 bases, and 11 bases separated the two germline ends. The CDR3 has 12 residues. Original handling: Estimated nucleated cell counts came from reference gene primer amplification. Repertoires were generated with immunoSEQ multiplex PCR, while TCRdb's copy carries only in-frame clones and drops some. From that table come the V and J calls and clone size; the DNA was used to work out D and trimming. This table has 97,000 or so clones, 70% to 90% appearing once. The TCR sequence derives from a man aged 45-60 years with active COVID-19. Sequencing was performed on peripheral blood. The chain uses TRBV12-3 or TRBV12-4 and TRBJ2-4, with D hard to call. CDR3 DNA sequence: TGTGCCAGCAGTGCGGCGTACCCCATTCAGTACTTC. Amino acid sequence: CASSAAYPIQYF.